This TCR beta chain was found in a study of T cell responses to AZD1222 COVID-19 vaccine. Note on this clone: Its target is not known.

Repertoires were generated with immunoSEQ multiplex PCR, while TCRdb's copy carries only in-frame clones and drops some. The table lists approximately 190,000 clones, around 87% of them singletons, with around 2.9% in the top ten. Overall study findings and caveats: Donor demographics were predominantly white British with a female majority; clonal diversity may be underestimated.

The CDR3 covers 13 residues. The germline V gene has CDR1 LNHDA and CDR2 SQIVND (reference sequence). Trimming took 4 bases from V and 4 from J, leaving 10 bases between them. This receptor was taken from an adult in good health. The input for sequencing was peripheral blood, taken on day 0 of MenACWY control vaccination. The J gene is TRBJ2-5, the V gene TRBV19; perhaps TRBD1 as D (6 bases). CDR3 bases: TGTGCCAGTAGTAGCCTCAGGGGAGAGACCCAGTACTTC. As protein: CASSSLRGETQYF.